These T cell receptor beta chains were read from a single sample in a study of CD8 T cells in ankylosing spondylitis. One entry per CDR3 protein, called by TCRdb with MiXCR from the 5' RACE reads. The profile shows some 270,000 distinct CDR3 sequences, 30% to 40% of them singletons. Material for sequencing was blood, either unsorted or a sorted T cell fraction (not recorded which). The receptors shown here come from a male donor with ankylosing spondylitis or in good health (not recorded which). The CDR3 runs from the conserved cysteine through the conserved F or W. A D gene is named only where the DNA matches it firmly. The size of a clone is reported for some rows only, either as once, few or many, or as a class for expanded clones.

CASSARPTGGYTF | TGTGCCAGCAGCGCAAGGCCGACCGGAGGCTACACCTTC | . | TRBJ1-2 | . | TRBV3-1
CSAEPGGGGGNTIYF | TGCAGTGCTGAACCTGGGGGAGGAGGTGGAAACACCATATATTTT | . | TRBJ1-3 | . | TRBV20-1
CSEPGSNLTTYEQYF | TGCAGTGAGCCCGGGTCGAACCTAACTACCTACGAGCAGTACTTC | . | TRBJ2-7 | few | TRBV20-1
CSARERDWGIFF | TGCAGTGCTAGAGAGAGAGACTGGGGGATCTTCTTC | . | TRBJ2-1 | many | TRBV20-1
CSAPGADHYGYTF | TGCAGTGCCCCTGGGGCGGACCACTATGGCTACACCTTC | . | TRBJ1-2 | many | TRBV20-1
CSVEGADTQYF | TGCAGCGTTGAAGGGGCAGATACGCAGTATTTT | . | TRBJ2-3 | . | TRBV29-1
CASTLDGEQYF | TGCGCCAGCACTCTGGACGGCGAGCAGTACTTC | . | TRBJ2-7 | few | TRBV10-2
CASTLGGAYNEQFF | TGTGCCAGCACTCTCGGGGGGGCCTACAATGAGCAGTTCTTC | TRBD2 | TRBJ2-1 | few | TRBV6-1
CASRAGDEAFF | TGTGCCAGCAGGGCAGGGGACGAAGCTTTCTTT | . | TRBJ1-1 | many | TRBV6-5
CASSYSRAEGNIQYF | TGTGCCAGCAGTTACTCGAGGGCAGAAGGAAACATTCAGTACTTC | . | TRBJ2-4 | few | TRBV6-5
CSVASPEIFF | TGCAGCGTTGCATCCCCGGAGATTTTTTTT | . | TRBJ1-4 | many | TRBV29-1
CASTVSGGPRGYTF | TGTGCCAGCACGGTCTCGGGGGGGCCTCGTGGCTACACCTTC | . | TRBJ1-2 | . | TRBV9
CASSTGTQLFF | TGTGCCAGCAGTACAGGGACCCAACTGTTTTTT | . | TRBJ1-4 | few | TRBV6-5
CASSLWGGRDSPGYTF | TGTGCCAGCAGTTTATGGGGTGGACGTGATTCCCCTGGCTACACCTTC | . | TRBJ1-2 | few | TRBV12-3/TRBV12-4
CASRPLAGPPRGETQYF | TGTGCCAGCAGACCTCTAGCGGGGCCCCCGAGGGGGGAGACCCAGTACTTC | TRBD2 | TRBJ2-5 | few | TRBV2
CSARTTGTYEQYF | TGCAGTGCTAGAACGACAGGCACCTACGAGCAGTACTTC | . | TRBJ2-7 | . | TRBV20-1
CASSLMGAHTGELFF | TGTGCCAGCAGCTTAATGGGGGCTCACACCGGGGAGCTGTTTTTT | . | TRBJ2-2 | once | TRBV7-2
CASSLRNRLSSYNEQFF | TGTGCCAGCAGCCTGCGAAATCGACTCAGCTCCTACAATGAGCAGTTCTTC | . | TRBJ2-1 | . | TRBV6-1
CASSFPQGYGYTF | TGTGCCAGCAGCTTCCCCCAGGGCTATGGCTACACCTTC | . | TRBJ1-2 | . | TRBV7-9
CASRTTMGDRPWEQYF | TGTGCCAGCAGAACTACTATGGGGGACAGACCGTGGGAGCAGTACTTC | TRBD1 | TRBJ2-7 | few | TRBV12-3/TRBV12-4
CSVYDSSLGYTF | TGCAGCGTTTACGACAGCTCCTTGGGCTACACCTTC | . | TRBJ1-2 | many | TRBV29-1
CASSQDQLAGGASTDTQYF | TGTGCCAGCAGCCAAGATCAGCTAGCGGGGGGCGCTAGCACAGATACGCAGTATTTT | TRBD2 | TRBJ2-3 | many | TRBV4-2
CASSSGLGVNTEAFF | TGTGCCAGCAGTTCCGGCCTCGGGGTGAACACTGAAGCTTTCTTT | . | TRBJ1-1 | . | TRBV27
CSAKGTKQETQYF | TGCAGTGCTAAAGGGACAAAACAAGAGACCCAGTACTTC | . | TRBJ2-5 | few | TRBV20-1
CASSHRQGWSNQPQHF | TGTGCCAGCAGCCATCGACAGGGATGGAGCAATCAGCCCCAGCATTTT | TRBD1 | TRBJ1-5 | once | TRBV7-8
CATSGGTPPYEQYF | TGTGCCACCAGCGGCGGGACACCACCCTACGAGCAGTACTTC | . | TRBJ2-7 | . | TRBV15
CASSQDPEGNTEAFF | TGTGCCAGCAGCCAAGATCCGGAAGGGAACACTGAAGCTTTCTTT | . | TRBJ1-1 | . | TRBV4-2
CASSVGSGETYEQYF | TGTGCCAGCAGCGTAGGAAGCGGGGAAACCTACGAGCAGTACTTC | TRBD2 | TRBJ2-7 | . | TRBV9
CASIPDREGETQYF | TGTGCCAGCATCCCGGACCGGGAGGGAGAGACCCAGTACTTC | TRBD2 | TRBJ2-5 | . | TRBV28
CASSLNAYEQYF | TGTGCCAGCAGCTTAAACGCCTACGAGCAGTACTTC | . | TRBJ2-7 | . | TRBV7-9
CSASPGDRDEIPPVNEQFF | TGCAGTGCTAGCCCGGGGGACAGGGACGAAATTCCTCCTGTCAATGAGCAGTTCTTC | TRBD1 | TRBJ2-1 | . | TRBV20-1
CASSEGLGYEQYF | TGCGCCAGCAGTGAGGGACTAGGCTACGAGCAGTACTTC | TRBD2 | TRBJ2-7 | . | TRBV10-1
CSATGNLAGGYTDTQYF | TGCAGTGCTACGGGGAACCTAGCGGGGGGCTACACAGATACGCAGTATTTT | TRBD2 | TRBJ2-3 | . | TRBV20-1
CASSFSQHYGYTF | TGTGCCAGCAGCTTTAGCCAGCACTATGGCTACACCTTC | . | TRBJ1-2 | . | TRBV7-9
CSARVSVGELFF | TGCAGTGCTAGAGTGTCAGTTGGGGAGCTGTTTTTT | . | TRBJ2-2 | . | TRBV20-1